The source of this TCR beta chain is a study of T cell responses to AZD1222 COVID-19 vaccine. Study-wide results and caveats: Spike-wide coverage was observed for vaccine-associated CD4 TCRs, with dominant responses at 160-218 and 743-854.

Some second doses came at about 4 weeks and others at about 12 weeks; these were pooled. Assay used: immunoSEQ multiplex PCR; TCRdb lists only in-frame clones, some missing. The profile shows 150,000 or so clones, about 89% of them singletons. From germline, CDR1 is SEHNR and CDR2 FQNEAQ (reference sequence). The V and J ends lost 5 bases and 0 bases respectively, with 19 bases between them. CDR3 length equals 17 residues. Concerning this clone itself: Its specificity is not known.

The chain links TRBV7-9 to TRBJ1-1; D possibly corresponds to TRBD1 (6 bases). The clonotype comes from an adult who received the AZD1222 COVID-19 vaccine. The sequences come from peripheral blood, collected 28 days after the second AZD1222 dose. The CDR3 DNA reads TGTGCCAGCAGCACTCGTCCCGGGGGGCGGGTGAACACTGAAGCTTTCTTT. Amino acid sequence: CASSTRPGGRVNTEAFF.